This passage covers 12 T cell receptor beta chains from one sample sequenced in a study of OX40 agonist ivuxolimab in advanced cancers. Generated by immunoSEQ multiplex PCR, the TCRdb table keeps only in-frame clones and is missing some. The sample includes almost 85,000 clones, 90% to 95% of them seen just once. The sample consisted of CD4+ or CD8+ T cells sorted from blood, taken in a trial of the OX40 agonist ivuxolimab. Every receptor here comes from an adult with an advanced solid tumor such as melanoma, head and neck, liver or kidney cancer.

The CDR3 loop is CASSLVPQDEQYF. CDR3 bases: TGTGCCAGCAGCTTAGTACCGCAGGACGAGCAGTACTTC. This chain joins TRBV11-2 and TRBJ2-7, with D unclear. Trimming cost V 1 base and J 5 bases, with 9 bases left between them. The CDR3 length is 13 residues. The germline V gene has CDR1 SGHAT and CDR2 FQNNGV.

This chain connects TRBV4-2 to TRBJ2-1, with 12 nucleotides matching TRBD2. Germline-derived CDR1 and CDR2 are LGHNA and YNFKEQ. There are 17 residues in the CDR3. Unmatched junction bases numbered 12, after V lost 0 bases and J lost 12 bases. In DNA form, the CDR3 reads TGTGCCAGCAGCCAAGAGGGGCTAGCGGGAGGGCCTGGGGGGCAGTTCTTC. This codes for CASSQEGLAGGPGGQFF.

The chain links TRBV27 to TRBJ2-5; 12 bases agree with TRBD2. J gave up 3 bases and V 0 bases, and 11 bases lay outside the gene matches. Germline CDR1 and CDR2: MNHEY and SMNVEV (reference sequence). The CDR3 extends over 19 amino acids. The CDR3 nucleotides read TGTGCCAGCAGTTTATCGGTTGTGGGAGGACTAGCGGGAAAAGAGACCCAGTACTTC. It codes for CASSLSVVGGLAGKETQYF.

Here the CDR3 reads CASSLAGGPNYGYTF. The CDR3 DNA is TGCGCCAGCAGCTTGGCTGGGGGGCCGAACTATGGCTACACCTTC. V gene TRBV5-1 combines with J gene TRBJ1-2, with TRBD1 as a possible D gene (6 bases). Germline V gene data show CDR1 as SGHRS and CDR2 as YFSETQ. V was trimmed by 0 bases and J by 2 bases, leaving 11 bases between them. This CDR3 region has 15 residues.

The chain uses TRBV5-1 and TRBJ2-7, with D perhaps matching TRBD1 (5 bases). Trimming took 9 bases from V and 4 from J, leaving 11 bases between them. Germline CDR1 is SGHRS and CDR2 is YFSETQ. The CDR3 has 11 residues. The CDR3 reads CAISQGYEQYF. The CDR3 nucleotides read TGCGCCATCTCCCAGGGTTACGAGCAGTACTTC.

This clone has a single count. The genes are TRBV15 and TRBJ2-5, with no clear D. Per germline, CDR1 LNHNV and CDR2 YYDKDF (reference sequence). Trimming shortened V by 3 bases and J by 2 bases, and 7 bases separated the two germline ends. CDR3 length: 13 amino acids. CDR3 amino acids: CATSRQSQETQYF. The DNA for the CDR3 is TGTGCCACCAGCAGGCAGAGTCAAGAGACCCAGTACTTC.

This clone has more than one count but fewer than ten. The V call is TRBV19, the J call TRBJ1-4; D not certain. V shed 3 bases and J shed 8 bases, with 13 bases lying between them. The CDR3 length is 14 residues. Germline loops: CDR1 LNHDA, CDR2 SQIVND (reference sequence). Written as DNA, the CDR3 is TGTGCCAGTAGTATGAGGTCAGCCGAAGAAAAACTGTTTTTT. Its protein product is CASSMRSAEEKLFF.

The genes are TRBV4-1 and TRBJ2-1; tentatively, D is TRBD1 (5 bases). Deletions cut 2 bases from V and 8 bases from J, with 7 bases between. The CDR3 loop spans 12 amino acids. Germline CDR1 is MGHRA and CDR2 is YSYEKL. CDR3 DNA sequence: TGCGCCAGCAGCCAACCCAGGGATGAGCAGTTCTTC. Translating gives CASSQPRDEQFF.

This clone was seen once. In DNA form, the CDR3 reads TGTGCCAGCAGTTTAGCCAGGGGTTACACTGAAGCTTTCTTT. It encodes CASSLARGYTEAFF. The chain couples TRBV27 to TRBJ1-1; weak D call: TRBD1 (6 bases). The CDR3 is 14 amino acids. The ends were cut back, 2 bases at V and 3 bases at J, with 10 bases in the middle. From germline, CDR1 is MNHEY and CDR2 SMNVEV (reference sequence).

The V and J genes are TRBV6-5 and TRBJ2-5; a weak D match, TRBD2 (6 bases). V was pared by 1 base and J by 5 bases, with 14 bases between. CDR1 and CDR2 (germline): MNHEY, SVGAGI. This CDR3 has 15 amino acids. In DNA form, the CDR3 reads TGTGCCAGCAGTTACTACGGGAGCGGTGGTGAGACCCAGTACTTC. Protein: CASSYYGSGGETQYF.

This chain links TRBV29-1 with TRBJ2-1; D might be TRBD1 or TRBD2, each matching 5 bases. The CDR3 sequence is 13 residues long. With 1 base removed from V and 7 bases from J, the gap between germline ends came to 11 bases. Per germline, CDR1 SQVTM and CDR2 ANQGSEA. The CDR3 DNA is TGCAGCGTTGAAGGAGGGGCCTTTAATGAGCAGTTCTTC. As protein: CSVEGGAFNEQFF.

The chain has TRBV27 and TRBJ2-1; TRBD2 aligns across 8 bases. Unmatched junction bases numbered 5, after V lost 4 bases and J lost 3 bases. The germline V gene encodes CDR1 MNHEY and CDR2 SMNVEV (reference sequence). The CDR3 loop spans 15 amino acids. CDR3 loop: CASSSPREGYNEQFF. CDR3 bases: TGTGCCAGCAGTTCCCCCCGGGAGGGCTACAATGAGCAGTTCTTC.